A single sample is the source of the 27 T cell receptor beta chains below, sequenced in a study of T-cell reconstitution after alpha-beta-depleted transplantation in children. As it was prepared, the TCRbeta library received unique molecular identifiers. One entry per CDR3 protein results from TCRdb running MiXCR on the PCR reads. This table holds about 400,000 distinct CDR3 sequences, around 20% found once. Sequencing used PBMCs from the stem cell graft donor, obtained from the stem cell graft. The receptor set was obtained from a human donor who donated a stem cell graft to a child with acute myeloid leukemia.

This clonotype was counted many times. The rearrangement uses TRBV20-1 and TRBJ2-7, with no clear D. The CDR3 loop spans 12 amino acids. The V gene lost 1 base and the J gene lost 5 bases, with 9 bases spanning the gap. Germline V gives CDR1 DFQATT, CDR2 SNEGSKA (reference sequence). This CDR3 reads CSARAMTHEQYF. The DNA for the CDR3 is TGCAGTGCTAGAGCCATGACCCACGAGCAGTACTTC.

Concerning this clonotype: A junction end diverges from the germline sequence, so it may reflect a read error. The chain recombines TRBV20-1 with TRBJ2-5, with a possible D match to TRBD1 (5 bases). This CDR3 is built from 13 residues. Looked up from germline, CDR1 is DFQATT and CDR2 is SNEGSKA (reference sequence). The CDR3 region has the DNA TGCAGTGCAAGAGGCAGGGAAAGAGAGACCCAGTACTTC. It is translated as CSARGRERETQYF.

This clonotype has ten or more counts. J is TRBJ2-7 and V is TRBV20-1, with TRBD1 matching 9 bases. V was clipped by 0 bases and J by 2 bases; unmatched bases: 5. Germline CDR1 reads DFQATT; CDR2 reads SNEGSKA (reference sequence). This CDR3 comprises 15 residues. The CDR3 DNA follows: TGCAGTGCTAGAGATTTCGGGACAGGGACCTACGAGCAGTACTTC. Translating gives CSARDFGTGTYEQYF.

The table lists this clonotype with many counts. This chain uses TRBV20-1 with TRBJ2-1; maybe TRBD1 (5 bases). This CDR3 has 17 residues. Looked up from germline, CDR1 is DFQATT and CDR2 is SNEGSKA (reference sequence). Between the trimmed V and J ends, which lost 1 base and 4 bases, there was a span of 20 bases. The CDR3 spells CSARASFGAGGYNEQFF. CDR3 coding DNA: TGCAGTGCTAGAGCTTCGTTTGGGGCAGGTGGTTACAATGAGCAGTTCTTC.

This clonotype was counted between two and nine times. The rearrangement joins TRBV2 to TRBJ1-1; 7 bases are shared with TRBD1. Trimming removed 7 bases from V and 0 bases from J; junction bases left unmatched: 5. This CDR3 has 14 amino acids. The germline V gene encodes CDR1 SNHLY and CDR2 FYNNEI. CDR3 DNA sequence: TGTGCCAGCAATTACAGGGGCCTGAACACTGAAGCTTTCTTT. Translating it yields CASNYRGLNTEAFF.

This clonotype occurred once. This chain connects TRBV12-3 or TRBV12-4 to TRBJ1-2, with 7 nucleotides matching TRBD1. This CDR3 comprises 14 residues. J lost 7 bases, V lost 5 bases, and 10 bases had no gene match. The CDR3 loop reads CASSTTGYGFGYTF. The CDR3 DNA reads TGTGCCAGCAGTACGACAGGGTATGGGTTTGGCTACACCTTC.

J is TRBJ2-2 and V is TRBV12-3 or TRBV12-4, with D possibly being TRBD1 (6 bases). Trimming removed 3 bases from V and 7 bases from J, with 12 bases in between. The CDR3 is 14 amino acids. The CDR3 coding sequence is TGTGCCAGCAGTTTCCAGGGGATGGTCGGGGAGCTGTTTTTT. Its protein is CASSFQGMVGELFF.

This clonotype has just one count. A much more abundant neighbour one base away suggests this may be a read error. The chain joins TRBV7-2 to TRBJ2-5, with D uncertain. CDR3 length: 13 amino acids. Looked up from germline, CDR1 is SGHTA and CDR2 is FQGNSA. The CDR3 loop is CASSLGWKETEYF. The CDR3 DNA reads TGTGCCAGCAGCCTGGGGTGGAAGGAGACCGAGTACTTC.

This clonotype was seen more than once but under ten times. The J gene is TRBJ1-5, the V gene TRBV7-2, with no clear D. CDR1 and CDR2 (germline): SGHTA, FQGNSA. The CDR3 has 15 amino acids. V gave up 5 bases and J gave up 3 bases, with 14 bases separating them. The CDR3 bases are TGTGCCAGCAGCGAAACTTGGACTCCCAATCAGCCCCAGCATTTT. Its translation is CASSETWTPNQPQHF.

The CDR3 nucleotides are TGTGCCAGCAGTTTATTCCCCCGGACTAGCGGGAGGTTCGGGGAGACCCAGTACTTC. This translates into CASSLFPRTSGRFGETQYF. The chain is built from TRBV28 and TRBJ2-5; the match to TRBD2 covers 14 bases. V dropped 1 base and J dropped 5; count of bases not matched to a gene: 12. Germline V CDR1 and CDR2: MDHEN, SYDVKM. The CDR3 runs 19 residues.

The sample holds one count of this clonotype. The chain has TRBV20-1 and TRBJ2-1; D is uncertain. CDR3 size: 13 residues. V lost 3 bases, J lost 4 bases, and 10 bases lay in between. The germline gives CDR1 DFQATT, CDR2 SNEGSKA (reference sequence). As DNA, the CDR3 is TGCAGTGCTAGGTTTACCAATTACAATGAGCAGTTCTTC. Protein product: CSARFTNYNEQFF.

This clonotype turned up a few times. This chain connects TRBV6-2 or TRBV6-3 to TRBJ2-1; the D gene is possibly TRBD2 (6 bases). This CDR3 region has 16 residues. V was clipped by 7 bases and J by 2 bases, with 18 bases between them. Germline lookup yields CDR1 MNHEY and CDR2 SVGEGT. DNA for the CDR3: TGTGCCAGCAATATCAAAGCGGGCACCGCCTACAATGAGCAGTTCTTC. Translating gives CASNIKAGTAYNEQFF.

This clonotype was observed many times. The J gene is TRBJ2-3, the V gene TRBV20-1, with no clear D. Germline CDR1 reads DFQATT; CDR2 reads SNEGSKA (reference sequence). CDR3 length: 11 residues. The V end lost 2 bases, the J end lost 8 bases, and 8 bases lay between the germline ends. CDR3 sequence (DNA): TGCAGTGCTAGATACGTGATTACGCAGTATTTT. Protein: CSARYVITQYF.

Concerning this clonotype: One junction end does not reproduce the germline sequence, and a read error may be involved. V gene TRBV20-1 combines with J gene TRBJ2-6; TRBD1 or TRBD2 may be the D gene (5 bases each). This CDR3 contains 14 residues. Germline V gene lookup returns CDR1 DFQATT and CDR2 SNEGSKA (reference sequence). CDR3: CSARGDSGANVLTF. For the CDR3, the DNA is TGCAGTGCAAGAGGGGACTCTGGGGCCAACGTCCTGACTTTC.

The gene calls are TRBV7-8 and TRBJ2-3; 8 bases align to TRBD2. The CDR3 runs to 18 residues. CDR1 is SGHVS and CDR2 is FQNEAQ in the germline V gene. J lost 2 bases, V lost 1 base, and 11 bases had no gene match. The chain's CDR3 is CASSLERSSGALTDTQYF. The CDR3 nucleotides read TGTGCCAGCAGCTTAGAAAGGAGTAGCGGGGCCCTCACAGATACGCAGTATTTT.

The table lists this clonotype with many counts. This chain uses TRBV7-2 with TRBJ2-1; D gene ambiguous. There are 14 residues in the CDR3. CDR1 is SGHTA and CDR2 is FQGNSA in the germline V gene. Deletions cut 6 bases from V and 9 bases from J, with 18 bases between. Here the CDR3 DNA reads TGTGCCAGCAGTCTGGGCCCAAGGTCTGTTGAGCAGTTCTTC. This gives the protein CASSLGPRSVEQFF.

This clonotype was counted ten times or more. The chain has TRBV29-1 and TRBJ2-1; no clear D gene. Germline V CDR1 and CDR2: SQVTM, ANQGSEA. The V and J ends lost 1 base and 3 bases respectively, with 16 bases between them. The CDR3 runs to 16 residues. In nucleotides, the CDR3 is TGCAGCGTTGAAGGTCTCCCGCGCACTTTCTACAATGAGCAGTTCTTC. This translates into CSVEGLPRTFYNEQFF.

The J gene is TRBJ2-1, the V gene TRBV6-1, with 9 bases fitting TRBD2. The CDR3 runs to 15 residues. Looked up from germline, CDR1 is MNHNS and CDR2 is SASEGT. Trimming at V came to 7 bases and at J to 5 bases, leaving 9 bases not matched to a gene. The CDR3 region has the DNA TGTGCCAGCAAAATTTGGCTAGCGGGAAACAATGAGCAGTTCTTC. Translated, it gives CASKIWLAGNNEQFF.

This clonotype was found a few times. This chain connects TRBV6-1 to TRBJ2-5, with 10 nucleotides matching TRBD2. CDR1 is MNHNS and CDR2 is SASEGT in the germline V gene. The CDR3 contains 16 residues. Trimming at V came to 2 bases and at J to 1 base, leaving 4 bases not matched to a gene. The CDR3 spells CASSERSSGSQETQYF. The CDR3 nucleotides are TGTGCCAGCAGTGAAAGGTCTAGCGGGAGCCAAGAGACCCAGTACTTC.

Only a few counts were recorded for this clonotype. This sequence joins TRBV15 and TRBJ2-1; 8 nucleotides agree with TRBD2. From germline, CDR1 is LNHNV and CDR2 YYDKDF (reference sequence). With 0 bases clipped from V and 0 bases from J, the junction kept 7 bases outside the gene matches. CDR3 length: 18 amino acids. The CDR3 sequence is CATSRENGRVSSYNEQFF. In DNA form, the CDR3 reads TGTGCCACCAGCAGAGAGAACGGGAGGGTATCCTCCTACAATGAGCAGTTCTTC.

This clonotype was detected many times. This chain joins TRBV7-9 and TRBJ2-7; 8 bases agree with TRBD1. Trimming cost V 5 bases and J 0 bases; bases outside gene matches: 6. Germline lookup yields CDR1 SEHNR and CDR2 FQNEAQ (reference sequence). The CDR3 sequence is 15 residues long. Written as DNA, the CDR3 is TGTGCCAGCAGCGACCGGGACAGGTCCTCCTACGAGCAGTACTTC. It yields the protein CASSDRDRSSYEQYF.

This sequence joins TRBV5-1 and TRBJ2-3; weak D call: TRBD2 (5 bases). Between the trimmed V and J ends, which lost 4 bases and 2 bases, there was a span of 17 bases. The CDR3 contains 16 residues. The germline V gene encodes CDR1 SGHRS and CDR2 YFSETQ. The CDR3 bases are TGCGCCAGCAGCCCGAGGGCTAGTCCCCTCACAGATACGCAGTATTTT. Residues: CASSPRASPLTDTQYF.

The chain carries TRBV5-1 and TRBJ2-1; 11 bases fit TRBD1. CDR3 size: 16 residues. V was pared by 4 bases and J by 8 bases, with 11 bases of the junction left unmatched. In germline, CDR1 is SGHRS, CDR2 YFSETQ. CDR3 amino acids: CASSLAGTGGIDEQFF. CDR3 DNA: TGCGCCAGCAGCCTGGCCGGGACAGGGGGTATCGATGAGCAGTTCTTC. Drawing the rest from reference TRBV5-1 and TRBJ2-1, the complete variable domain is KAGVTQTPRYLIKTRGQQVTLSCSPISGHRSVSWYQQTPGQGLQFLFEYFSETQRNKGNFPGRFSGRQFSNSRSEMNVSTLELGDSALYLCASSLAGTGGIDEQFFGPGTRLTVL.

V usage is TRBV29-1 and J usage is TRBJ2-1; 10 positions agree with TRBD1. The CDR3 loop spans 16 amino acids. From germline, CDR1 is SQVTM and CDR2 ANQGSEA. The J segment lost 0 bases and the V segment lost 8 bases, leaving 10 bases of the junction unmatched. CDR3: CSLGDRGSSSYNEQFF. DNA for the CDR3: TGCAGCCTTGGGGACAGGGGTTCGAGCTCCTACAATGAGCAGTTCTTC.

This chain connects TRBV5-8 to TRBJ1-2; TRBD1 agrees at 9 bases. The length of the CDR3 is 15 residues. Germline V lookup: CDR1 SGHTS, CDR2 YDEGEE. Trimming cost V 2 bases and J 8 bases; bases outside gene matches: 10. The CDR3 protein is CASSLTGGAKEGYTF. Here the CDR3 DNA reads TGTGCCAGCAGCTTAACAGGGGGCGCAAAGGAAGGCTACACCTTC.

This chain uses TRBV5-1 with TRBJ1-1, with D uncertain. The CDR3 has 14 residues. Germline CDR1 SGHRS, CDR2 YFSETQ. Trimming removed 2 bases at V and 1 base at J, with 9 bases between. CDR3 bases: TGCGCCAGCAGCTTATCGGGAAGGAACACTGAAGCTTTCTTT. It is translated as CASSLSGRNTEAFF.

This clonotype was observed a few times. The CDR3 coding sequence is TGCAGTGCTGAATCTAGCGGGGGGGACAATGAGCAGTTCTTC. This gives the protein CSAESSGGDNEQFF. The genes are TRBV20-1 and TRBJ2-1, with 12 bases matching TRBD2. V shed 5 bases, J shed 5 bases, and the junction held 4 bases outside the gene matches. Germline V CDR1 and CDR2: DFQATT, SNEGSKA (reference sequence). This CDR3 is 14 amino acids long.